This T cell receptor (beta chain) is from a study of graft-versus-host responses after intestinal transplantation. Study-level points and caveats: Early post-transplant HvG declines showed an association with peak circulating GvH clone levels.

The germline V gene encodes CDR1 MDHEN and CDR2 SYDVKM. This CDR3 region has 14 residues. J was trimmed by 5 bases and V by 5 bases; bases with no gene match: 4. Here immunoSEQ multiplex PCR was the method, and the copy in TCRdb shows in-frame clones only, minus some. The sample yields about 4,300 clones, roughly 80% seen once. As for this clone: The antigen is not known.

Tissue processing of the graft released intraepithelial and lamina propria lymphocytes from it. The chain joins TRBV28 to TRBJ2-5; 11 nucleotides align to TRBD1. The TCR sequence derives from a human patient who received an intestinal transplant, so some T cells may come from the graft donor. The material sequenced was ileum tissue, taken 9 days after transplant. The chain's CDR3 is CASSPDRGRETQYF. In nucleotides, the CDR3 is TGTGCCAGCAGTCCGGACAGGGGGCGGGAGACCCAGTACTTC.